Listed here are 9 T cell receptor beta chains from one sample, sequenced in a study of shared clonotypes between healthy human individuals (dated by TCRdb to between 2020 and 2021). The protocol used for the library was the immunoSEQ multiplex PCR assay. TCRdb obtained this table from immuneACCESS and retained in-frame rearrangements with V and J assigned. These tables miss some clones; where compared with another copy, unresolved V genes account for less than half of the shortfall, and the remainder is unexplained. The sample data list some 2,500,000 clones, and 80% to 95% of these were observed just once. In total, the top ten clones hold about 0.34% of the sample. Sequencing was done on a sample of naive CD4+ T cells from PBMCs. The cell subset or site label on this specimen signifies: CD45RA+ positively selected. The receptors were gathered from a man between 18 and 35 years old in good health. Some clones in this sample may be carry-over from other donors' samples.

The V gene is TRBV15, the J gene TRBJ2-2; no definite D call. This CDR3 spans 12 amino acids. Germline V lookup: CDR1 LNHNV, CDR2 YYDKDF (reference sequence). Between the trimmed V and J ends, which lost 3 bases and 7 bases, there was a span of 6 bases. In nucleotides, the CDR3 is TGTGCCACCAGCAGCTCGTTCGGGGAGCTGTTTTTT. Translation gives CATSSSFGELFF.

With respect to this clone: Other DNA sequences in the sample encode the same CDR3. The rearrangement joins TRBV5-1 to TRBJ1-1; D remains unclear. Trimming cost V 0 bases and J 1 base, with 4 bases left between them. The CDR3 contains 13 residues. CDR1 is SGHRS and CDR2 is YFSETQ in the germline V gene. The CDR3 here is CASSLETNTEAFF. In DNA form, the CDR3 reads TGCGCCAGCAGCTTGGAGACGAACACTGAAGCTTTCTTT.

The CDR3 DNA is TGTGCCACCGACAGGGGGGTAAGGAATGAGCAGTTCTTC. This gives the protein CATDRGVRNEQFF. The chain recombines TRBV6-1 with TRBJ2-1, with 9 bases lining up with TRBD1. CDR1 and CDR2 from the germline V gene are MNHNS and SASEGT. The ends lost 10 bases at V and 7 bases at J; junction bases unmatched: 8. The CDR3 runs 13 residues.

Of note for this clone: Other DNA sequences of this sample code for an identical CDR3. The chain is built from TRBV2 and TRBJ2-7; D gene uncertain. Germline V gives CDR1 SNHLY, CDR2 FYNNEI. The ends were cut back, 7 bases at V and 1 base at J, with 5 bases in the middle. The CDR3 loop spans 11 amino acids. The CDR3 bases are TGTGCCAGCACGGGTTCCTACGAGCAGTACTTC. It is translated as CASTGSYEQYF.

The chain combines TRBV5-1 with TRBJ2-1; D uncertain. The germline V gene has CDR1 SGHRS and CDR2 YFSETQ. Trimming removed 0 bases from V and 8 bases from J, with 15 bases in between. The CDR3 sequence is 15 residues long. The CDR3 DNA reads TGCGCCAGCAGCTTGGTGAGCGACCGAGTGGATGAGCAGTTCTTC. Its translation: CASSLVSDRVDEQFF.

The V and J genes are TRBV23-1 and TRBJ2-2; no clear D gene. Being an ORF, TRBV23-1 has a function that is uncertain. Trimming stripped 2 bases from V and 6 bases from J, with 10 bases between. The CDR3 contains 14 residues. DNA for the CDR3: TGCGCCAGCAGTCAAACGATTCAGGCCGGGGAGCTGTTTTTT. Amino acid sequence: CASSQTIQAGELFF.

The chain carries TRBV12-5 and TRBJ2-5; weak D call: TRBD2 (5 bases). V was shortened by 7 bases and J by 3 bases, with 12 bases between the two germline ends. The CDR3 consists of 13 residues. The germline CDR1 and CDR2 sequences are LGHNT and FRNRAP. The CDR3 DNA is TGTGCTAGTGCAAAGACCGGGGAAGAGACCCAGTACTTC. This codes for CASAKTGEETQYF.

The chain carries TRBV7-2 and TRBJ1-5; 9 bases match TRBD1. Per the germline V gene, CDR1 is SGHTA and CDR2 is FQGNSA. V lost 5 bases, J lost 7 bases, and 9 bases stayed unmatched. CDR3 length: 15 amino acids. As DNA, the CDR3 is TGTGCCAGCAGCCAGGGACAGGGAAGGGGACAGCCCCAGCATTTT. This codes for CASSQGQGRGQPQHF.

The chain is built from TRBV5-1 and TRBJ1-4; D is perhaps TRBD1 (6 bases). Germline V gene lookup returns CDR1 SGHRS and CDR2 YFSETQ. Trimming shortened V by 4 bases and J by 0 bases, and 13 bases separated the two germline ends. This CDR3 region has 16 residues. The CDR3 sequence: CASSPLDSSTNEKLFF. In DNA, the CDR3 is TGCGCCAGCAGCCCTCTGGACAGTTCAACTAATGAAAAACTGTTTTTT.